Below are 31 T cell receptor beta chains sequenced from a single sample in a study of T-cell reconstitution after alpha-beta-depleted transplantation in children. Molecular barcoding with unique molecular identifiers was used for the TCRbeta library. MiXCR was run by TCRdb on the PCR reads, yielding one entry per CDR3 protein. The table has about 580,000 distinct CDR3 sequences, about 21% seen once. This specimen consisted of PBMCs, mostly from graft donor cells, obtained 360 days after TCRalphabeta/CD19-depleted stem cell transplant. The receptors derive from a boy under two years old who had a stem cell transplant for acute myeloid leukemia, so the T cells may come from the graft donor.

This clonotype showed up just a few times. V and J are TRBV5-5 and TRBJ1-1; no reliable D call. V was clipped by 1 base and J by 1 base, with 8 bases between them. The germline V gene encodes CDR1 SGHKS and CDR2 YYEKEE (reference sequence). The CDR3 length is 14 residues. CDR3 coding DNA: TGTGCCAGCAGCTTGTTTCAGGCGAACACTGAAGCTTTCTTT. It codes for CASSLFQANTEAFF.

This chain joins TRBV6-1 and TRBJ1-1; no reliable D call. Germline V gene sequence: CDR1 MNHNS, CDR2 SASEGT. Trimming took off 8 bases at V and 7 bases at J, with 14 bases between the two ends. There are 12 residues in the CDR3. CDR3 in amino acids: CASLWTHGEAFF. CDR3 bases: TGTGCCAGCCTGTGGACCCACGGTGAAGCTTTCTTT.

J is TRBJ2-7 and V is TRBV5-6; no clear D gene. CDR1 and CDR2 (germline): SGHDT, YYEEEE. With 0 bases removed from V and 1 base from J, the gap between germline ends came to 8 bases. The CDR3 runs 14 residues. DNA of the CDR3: TGTGCCAGCAGCTTGGACCCCGGATCCTACGAGCAGTACGTC. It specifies CASSLDPGSYEQYV.

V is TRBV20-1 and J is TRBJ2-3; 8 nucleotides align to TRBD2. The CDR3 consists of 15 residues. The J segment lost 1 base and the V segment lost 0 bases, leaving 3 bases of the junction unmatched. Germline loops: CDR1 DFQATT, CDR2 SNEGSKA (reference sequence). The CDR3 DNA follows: TGCAGTGCTAGAGATGCCGGGGGGGGCACAGATACGCAGTATTTT. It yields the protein CSARDAGGGTDTQYF.

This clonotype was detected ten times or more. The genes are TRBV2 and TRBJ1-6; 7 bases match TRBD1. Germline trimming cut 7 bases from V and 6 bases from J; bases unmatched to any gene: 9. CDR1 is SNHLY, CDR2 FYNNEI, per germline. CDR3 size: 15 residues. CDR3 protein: CASKQMTGPNSPLHF. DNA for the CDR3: TGTGCCAGCAAACAAATGACAGGGCCTAATTCACCCCTCCACTTT.

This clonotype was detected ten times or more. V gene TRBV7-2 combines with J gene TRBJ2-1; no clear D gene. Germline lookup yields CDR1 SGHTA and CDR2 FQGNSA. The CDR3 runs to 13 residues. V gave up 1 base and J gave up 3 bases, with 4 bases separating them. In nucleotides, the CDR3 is TGTGCCAGCAGCTTAGGGGACTACAATGAGCAGTTCTTC. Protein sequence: CASSLGDYNEQFF. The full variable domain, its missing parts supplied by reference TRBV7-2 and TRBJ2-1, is GAGVSQSPSNKVTEKGKDVELRCDPISGHTALYWYRQSLGQGLEFLIYFQGNSAPDKSGLPSDRFSAERTGGSVSTLTIQRTQQEDSAVYLCASSLGDYNEQFFGPGTRLTVL.

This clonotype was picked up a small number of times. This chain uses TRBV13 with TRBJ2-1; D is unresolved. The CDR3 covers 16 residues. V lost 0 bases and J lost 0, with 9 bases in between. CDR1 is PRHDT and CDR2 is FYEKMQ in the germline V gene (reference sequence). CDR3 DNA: TGTGCCAGCAGCTTAGGCGTAGAGAGCTCCTACAATGAGCAGTTCTTC. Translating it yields CASSLGVESSYNEQFF.

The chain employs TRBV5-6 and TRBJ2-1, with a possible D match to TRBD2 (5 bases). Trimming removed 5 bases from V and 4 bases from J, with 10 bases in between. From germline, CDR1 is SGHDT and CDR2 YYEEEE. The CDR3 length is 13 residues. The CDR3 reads CASRLVPYNEQFF. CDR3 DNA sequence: TGTGCCAGCAGACTAGTTCCGTACAATGAGCAGTTCTTC. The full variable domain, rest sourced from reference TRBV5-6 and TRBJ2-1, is DAGVTQSPTHLIKTRGQQVTLRCSPKSGHDTVSWYQQALGQGPQFIFQYYEEEERQRGNFPDRFSGHQFPNYSSELNVNALLLGDSALYLCASRLVPYNEQFFGPGTRLTVL.

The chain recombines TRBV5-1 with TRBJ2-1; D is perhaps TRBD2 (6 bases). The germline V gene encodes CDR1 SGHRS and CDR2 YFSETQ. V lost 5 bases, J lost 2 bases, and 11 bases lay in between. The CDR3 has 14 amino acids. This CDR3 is CASRGRDPYNEQFF. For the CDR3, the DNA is TGCGCCAGCAGGGGGCGGGACCCCTACAATGAGCAGTTCTTC.

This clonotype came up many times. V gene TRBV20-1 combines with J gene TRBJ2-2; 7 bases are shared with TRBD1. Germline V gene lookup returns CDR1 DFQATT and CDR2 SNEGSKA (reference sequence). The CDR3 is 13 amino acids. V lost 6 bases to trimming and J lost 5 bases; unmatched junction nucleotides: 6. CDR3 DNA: TGCAGTGCCTGGACAGGTCCAACCGGGGAGCTGTTTTTT. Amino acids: CSAWTGPTGELFF.

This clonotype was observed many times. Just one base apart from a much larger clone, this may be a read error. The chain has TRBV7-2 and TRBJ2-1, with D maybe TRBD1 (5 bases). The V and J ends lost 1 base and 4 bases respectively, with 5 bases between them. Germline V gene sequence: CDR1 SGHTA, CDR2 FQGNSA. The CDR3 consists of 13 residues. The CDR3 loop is CASSLDRYNEQFF. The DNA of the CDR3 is TGTGCCAGCAGCTTAGACAGGTACAATGAGCAGTTCTTC.

CDR3 sequence reads: CASSQEDSYNEQFF. For the CDR3, the DNA is TGCGCCAGCAGCCAAGAGGACAGCTACAATGAGCAGTTCTTC. V usage is TRBV4-3 and J usage is TRBJ2-1, with D maybe TRBD1 (6 bases). The CDR3 loop spans 14 amino acids. V was shortened by 0 bases and J by 3 bases, with 6 bases between the two germline ends. Germline CDR1 and CDR2: LGHNA and YSLEER.

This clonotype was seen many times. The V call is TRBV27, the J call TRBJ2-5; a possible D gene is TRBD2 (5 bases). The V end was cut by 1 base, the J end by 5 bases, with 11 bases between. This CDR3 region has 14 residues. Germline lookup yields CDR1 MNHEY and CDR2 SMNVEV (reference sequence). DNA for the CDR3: TGTGCCAGCAGTTTATGGGCTAGCAAGGAGACCCAGTACTTC. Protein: CASSLWASKETQYF.

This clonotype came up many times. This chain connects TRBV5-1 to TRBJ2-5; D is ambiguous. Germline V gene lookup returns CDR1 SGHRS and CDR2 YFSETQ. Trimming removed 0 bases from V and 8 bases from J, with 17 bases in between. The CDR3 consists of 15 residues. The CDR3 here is CASSLDTTYSSTQYF. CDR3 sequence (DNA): TGCGCCAGCAGCTTGGACACAACTTACTCCTCCACCCAGTACTTC.

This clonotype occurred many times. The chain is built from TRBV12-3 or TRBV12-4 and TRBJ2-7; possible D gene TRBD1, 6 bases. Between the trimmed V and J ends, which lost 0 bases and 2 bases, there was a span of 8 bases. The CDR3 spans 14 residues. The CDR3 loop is CASSLAGAPYEQYF. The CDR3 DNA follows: TGTGCCAGCAGTTTAGCGGGGGCCCCCTACGAGCAGTACTTC.

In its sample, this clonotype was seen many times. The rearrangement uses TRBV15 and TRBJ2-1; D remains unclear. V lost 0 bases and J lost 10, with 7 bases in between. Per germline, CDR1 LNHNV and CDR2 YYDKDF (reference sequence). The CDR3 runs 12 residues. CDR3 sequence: CATSRDWREQFF. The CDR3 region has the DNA TGTGCCACCAGCAGAGATTGGCGGGAGCAGTTCTTC.

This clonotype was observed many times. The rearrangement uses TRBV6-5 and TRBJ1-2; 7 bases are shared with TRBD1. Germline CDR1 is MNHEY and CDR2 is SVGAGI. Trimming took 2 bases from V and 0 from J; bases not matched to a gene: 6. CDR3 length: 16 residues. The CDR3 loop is CASSYGAQGANYGYTF. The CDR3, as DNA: TGTGCCAGCAGTTACGGTGCCCAGGGGGCTAACTATGGCTACACCTTC.

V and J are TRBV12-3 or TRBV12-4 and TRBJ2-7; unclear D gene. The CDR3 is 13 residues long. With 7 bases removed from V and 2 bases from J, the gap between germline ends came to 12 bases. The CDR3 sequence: CASTGRLAYEQYF. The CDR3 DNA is TGTGCCAGCACCGGACGCCTGGCCTACGAGCAGTACTTC.

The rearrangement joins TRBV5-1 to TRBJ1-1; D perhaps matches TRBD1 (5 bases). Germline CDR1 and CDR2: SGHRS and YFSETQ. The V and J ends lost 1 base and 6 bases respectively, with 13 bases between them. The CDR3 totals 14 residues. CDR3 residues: CASSLTGLTAEAFF. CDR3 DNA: TGCGCCAGCAGCTTGACAGGTTTAACGGCTGAAGCTTTCTTT.

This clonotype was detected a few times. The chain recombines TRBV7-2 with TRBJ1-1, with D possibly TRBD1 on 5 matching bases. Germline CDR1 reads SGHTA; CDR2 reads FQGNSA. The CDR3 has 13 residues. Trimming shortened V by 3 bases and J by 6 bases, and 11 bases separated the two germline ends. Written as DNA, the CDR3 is TGTGCCAGCAGCTTTGGGGGGAGCGCTGAAGCTTTCTTT. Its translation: CASSFGGSAEAFF.

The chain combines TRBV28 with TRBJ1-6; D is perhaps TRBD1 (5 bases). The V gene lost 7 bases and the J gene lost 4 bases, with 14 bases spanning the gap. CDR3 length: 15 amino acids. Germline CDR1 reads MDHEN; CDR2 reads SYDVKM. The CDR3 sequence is CASTTPTAYNSPLHF. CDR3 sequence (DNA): TGTGCCAGCACGACCCCGACAGCATATAATTCACCCCTCCACTTT.

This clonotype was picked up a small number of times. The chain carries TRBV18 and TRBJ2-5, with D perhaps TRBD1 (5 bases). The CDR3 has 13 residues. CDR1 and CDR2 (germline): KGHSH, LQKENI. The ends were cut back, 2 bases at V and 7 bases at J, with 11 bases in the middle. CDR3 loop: CASSPVGPGTQYF. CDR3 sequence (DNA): TGTGCCAGCTCACCAGTGGGGCCAGGGACCCAGTACTTC.

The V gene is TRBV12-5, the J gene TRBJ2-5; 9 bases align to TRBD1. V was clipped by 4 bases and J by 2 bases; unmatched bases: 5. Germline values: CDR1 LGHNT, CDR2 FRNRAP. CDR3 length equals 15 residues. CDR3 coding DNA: TGTGCTAGTGGTTCGGGGACAGGGAGGCAAGAGACCCAGTACTTC. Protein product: CASGSGTGRQETQYF.

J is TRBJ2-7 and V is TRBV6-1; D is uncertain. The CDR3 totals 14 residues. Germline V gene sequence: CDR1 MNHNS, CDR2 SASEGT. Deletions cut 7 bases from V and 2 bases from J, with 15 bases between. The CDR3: CASTPLGWTYEQYF. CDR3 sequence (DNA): TGTGCCAGCACCCCTCTGGGGTGGACCTACGAGCAGTACTTC.

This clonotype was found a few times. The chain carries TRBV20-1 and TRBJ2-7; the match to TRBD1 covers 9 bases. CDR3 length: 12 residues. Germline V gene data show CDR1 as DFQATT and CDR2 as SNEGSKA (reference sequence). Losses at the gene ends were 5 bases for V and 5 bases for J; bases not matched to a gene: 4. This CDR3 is CSARDRVHEQYV. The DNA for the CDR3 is TGCAGTGCTCGGGACAGGGTCCACGAGCAGTACGTC.

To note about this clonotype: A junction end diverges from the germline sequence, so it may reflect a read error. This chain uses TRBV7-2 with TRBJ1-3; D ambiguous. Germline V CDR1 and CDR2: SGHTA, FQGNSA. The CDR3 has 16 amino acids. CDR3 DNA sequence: TGTGCCAGCAGCTTAAATGGCCTTGGCTCTGGAAACACCATGTATTTT. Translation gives CASSLNGLGSGNTMYF.

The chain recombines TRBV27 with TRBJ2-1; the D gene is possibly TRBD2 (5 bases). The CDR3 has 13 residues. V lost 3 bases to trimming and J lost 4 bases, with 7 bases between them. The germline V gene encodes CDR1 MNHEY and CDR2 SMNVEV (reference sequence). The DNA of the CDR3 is TGTGCCAGCAGTTTTCCGGGGTACAATGAGCAGTTCTTC. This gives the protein CASSFPGYNEQFF.

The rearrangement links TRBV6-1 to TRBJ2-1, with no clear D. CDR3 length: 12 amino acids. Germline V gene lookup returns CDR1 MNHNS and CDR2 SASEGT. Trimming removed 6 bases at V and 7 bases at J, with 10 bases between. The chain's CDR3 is CASSLFLNEQFF. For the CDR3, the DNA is TGTGCCAGCAGCCTTTTCCTTAATGAGCAGTTCTTC.

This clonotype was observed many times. CDR3 loop: CASSLNKDTKETQYF. Written as DNA, the CDR3 is TGTGCCAGCAGCTTGAATAAGGACACAAAAGAGACCCAGTACTTC. The chain couples TRBV13 to TRBJ2-5, with TRBD1 as a possible D gene (5 bases). The CDR3 contains 15 residues. V lost 3 bases and J 3 bases, leaving 14 bases between the germline ends. The germline V gene encodes CDR1 PRHDT and CDR2 FYEKMQ (reference sequence). Complete variable domain (other parts from reference TRBV13 and TRBJ2-5): AAGVIQSPRHLIKEKRETATLKCYPIPRHDTVYWYQQGPGQDPQFLISFYEKMQSDKGSIPDRFSAQQFSDYHSELNMSSLELGDSALYFCASSLNKDTKETQYFGPGTRLLVL.

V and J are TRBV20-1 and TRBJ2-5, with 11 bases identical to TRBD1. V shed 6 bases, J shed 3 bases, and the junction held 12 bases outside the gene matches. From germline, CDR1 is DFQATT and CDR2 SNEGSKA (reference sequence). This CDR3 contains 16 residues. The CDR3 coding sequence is TGCAGTGCAAGCACTCCGGGACAGGGGGTCGAAGAGACCCAGTACTTC. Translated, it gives CSASTPGQGVEETQYF.

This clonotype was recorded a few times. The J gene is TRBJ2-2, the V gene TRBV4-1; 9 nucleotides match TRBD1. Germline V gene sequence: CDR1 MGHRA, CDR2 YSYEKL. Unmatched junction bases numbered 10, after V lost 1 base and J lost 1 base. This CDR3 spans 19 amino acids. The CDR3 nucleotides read TGCGCCAGCAGCCAAGCGGGACAGGGAGTAGTGAGGAACACCGGGGAGCTGTTTTTT. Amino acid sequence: CASSQAGQGVVRNTGELFF.